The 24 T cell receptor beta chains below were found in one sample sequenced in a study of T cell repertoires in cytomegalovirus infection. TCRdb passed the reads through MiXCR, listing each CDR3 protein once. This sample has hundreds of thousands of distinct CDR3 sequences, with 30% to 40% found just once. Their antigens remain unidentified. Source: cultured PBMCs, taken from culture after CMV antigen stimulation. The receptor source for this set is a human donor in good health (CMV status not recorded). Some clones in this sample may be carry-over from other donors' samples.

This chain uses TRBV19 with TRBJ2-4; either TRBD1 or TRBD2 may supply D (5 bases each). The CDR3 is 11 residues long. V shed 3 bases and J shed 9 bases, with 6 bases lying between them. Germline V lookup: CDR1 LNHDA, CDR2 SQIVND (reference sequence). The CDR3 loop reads CASSMRGIQYF. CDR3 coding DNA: TGTGCCAGTAGTATGAGGGGCATTCAGTACTTC.

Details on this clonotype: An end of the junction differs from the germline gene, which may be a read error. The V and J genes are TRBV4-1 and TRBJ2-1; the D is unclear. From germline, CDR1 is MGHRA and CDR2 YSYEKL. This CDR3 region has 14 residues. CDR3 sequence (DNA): TGTGCCAGCAGCCAAGATGATGCGGTTAGGGAGCAGTTCTTC. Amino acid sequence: CASSQDDAVREQFF.

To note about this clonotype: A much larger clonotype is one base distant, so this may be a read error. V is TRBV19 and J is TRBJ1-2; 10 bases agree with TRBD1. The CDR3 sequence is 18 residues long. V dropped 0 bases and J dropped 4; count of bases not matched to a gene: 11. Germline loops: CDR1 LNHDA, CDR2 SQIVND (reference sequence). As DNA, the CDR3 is TGTGCCAGTAGTATAGATTCGGACCCGGGACAGGGGAGCTATGGCTACACCTTC. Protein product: CASSIDSDPGQGSYGYTF.

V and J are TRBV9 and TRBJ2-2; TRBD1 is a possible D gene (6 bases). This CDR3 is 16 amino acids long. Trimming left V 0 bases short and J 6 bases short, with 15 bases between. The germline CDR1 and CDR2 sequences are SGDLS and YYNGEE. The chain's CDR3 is CASSVGPQGRAGELFF. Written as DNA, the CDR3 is TGTGCCAGCAGCGTAGGTCCACAGGGCCGAGCCGGGGAGCTGTTTTTT. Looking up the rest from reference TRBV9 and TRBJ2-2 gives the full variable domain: DSGVTQTPKHLITATGQRVTLRCSPRSGDLSVYWYQQSLDQGLQFLIQYYNGEERAKGNILERFSAQQFPDLHSELNLSSLELGDSALYFCASSVGPQGRAGELFFGEGSRLTVL.

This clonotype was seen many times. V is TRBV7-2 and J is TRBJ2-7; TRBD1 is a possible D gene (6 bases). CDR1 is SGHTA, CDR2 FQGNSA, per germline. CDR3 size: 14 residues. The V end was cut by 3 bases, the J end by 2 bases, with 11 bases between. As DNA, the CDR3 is TGTGCCAGCAGCTTCGGACAGCCGGCCTACGAGCAGTACTTC. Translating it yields CASSFGQPAYEQYF.

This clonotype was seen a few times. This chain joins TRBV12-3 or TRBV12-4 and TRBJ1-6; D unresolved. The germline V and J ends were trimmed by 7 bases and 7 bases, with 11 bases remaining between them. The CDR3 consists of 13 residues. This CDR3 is CASTHRTNSPLHF. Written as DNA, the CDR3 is TGTGCCAGCACACACCGGACCAATTCACCCCTCCACTTT.

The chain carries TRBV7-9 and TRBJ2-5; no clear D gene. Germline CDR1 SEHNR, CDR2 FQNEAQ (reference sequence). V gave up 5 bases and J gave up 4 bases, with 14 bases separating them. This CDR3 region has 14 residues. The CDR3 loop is CASSTGLPRETQYF. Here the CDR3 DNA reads TGTGCCAGCAGCACCGGGCTCCCAAGAGAGACCCAGTACTTC. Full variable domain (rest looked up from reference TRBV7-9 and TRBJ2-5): DTGVSQNPRHKITKRGQNVTFRCDPISEHNRLYWYRQTLGQGPEFLTYFQNEAQLEKSRLLSDRFSAERPKGSFSTLEIQRTEQGDSAMYLCASSTGLPRETQYFGPGTRLLVL.

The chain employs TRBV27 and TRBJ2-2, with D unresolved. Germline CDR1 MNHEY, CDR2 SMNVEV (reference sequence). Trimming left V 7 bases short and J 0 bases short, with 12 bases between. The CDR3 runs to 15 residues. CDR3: CASTRLSTNTGELFF. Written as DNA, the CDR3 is TGTGCCAGCACCAGGCTGTCAACGAACACCGGGGAGCTGTTTTTT.

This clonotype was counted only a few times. The CDR3, as DNA: TGTGCCAGCACCATGCAGAGTGCAGATACGCAGTATTTT. It encodes CASTMQSADTQYF. V gene TRBV5-4 combines with J gene TRBJ2-3; unclear D gene. Germline V gives CDR1 SGHNT, CDR2 YYREEE (reference sequence). Trimming stripped 6 bases from V and 4 bases from J, with 12 bases between. The CDR3 spans 13 residues.

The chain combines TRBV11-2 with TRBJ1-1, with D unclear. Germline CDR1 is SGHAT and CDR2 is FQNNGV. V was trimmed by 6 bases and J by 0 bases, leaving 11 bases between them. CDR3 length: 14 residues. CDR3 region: CASRRPAMNTEAFF. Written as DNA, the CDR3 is TGTGCCAGCAGGCGCCCGGCGATGAACACTGAAGCTTTCTTT.

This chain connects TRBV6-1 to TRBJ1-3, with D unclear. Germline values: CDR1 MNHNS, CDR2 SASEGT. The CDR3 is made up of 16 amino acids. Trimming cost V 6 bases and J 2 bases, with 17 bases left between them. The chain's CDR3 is CASSAYAVVPGNTIYF. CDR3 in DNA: TGTGCCAGCAGCGCCTATGCGGTAGTGCCTGGAAACACCATATATTTT.

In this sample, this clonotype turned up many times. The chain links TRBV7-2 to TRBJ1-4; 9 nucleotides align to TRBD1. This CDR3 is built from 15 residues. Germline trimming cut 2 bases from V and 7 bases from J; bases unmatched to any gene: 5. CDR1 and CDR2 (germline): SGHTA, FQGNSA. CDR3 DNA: TGTGCCAGCAGCTTAAACAGGGGGCGGGCTGAAAAACTGTTTTTT. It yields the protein CASSLNRGRAEKLFF.

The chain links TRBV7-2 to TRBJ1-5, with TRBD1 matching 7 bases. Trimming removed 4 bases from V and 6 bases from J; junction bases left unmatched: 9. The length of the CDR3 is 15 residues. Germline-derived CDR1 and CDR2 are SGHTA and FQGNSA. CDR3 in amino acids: CASSSQQGFSQPQHF. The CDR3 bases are TGTGCCAGCAGCTCGCAACAGGGGTTCAGTCAGCCCCAGCATTTT.

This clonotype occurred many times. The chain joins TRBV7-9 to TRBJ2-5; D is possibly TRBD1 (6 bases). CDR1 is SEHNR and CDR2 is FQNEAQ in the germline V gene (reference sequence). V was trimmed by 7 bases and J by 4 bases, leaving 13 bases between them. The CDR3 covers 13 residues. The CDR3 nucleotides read TGTGCCAGCACACCTCTAGGGGGAGAGACCCAGTACTTC. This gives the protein CASTPLGGETQYF. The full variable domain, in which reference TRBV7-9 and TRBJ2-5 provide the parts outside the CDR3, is DTGVSQNPRHKITKRGQNVTFRCDPISEHNRLYWYRQTLGQGPEFLTYFQNEAQLEKSRLLSDRFSAERPKGSFSTLEIQRTEQGDSAMYLCASTPLGGETQYFGPGTRLLVL.

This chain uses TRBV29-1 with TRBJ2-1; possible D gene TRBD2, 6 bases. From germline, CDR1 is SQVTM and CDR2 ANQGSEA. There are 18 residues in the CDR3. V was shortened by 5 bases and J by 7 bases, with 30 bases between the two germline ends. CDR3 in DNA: TGCAGCGTTCGAGGTATGGGGGGAGACGACCCTTTGATTAATGAGCAGTTCTTC. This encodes CSVRGMGGDDPLINEQFF.

CDR3 nucleotides: TGTGCCAGCAGCGAGGGTTCGGAGGCTTTCTTT. Translated: CASSEGSEAFF. The chain joins TRBV7-8 to TRBJ1-1; unclear D gene. CDR3 length equals 11 residues. Germline loops: CDR1 SGHVS, CDR2 FQNEAQ. The V gene lost 5 bases and the J gene lost 11 bases, with 12 bases spanning the gap.

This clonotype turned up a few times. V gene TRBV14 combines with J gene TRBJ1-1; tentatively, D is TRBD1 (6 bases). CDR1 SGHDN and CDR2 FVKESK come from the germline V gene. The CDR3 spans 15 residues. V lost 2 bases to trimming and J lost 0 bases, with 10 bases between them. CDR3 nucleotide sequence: TGTGCCAGCAGCCAATCCCAGGGGATGAACACTGAAGCTTTCTTT. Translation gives CASSQSQGMNTEAFF.

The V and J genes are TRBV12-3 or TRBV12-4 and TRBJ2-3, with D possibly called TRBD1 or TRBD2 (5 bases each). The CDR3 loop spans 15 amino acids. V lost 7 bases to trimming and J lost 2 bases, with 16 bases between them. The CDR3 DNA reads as TGTGCCAGCATTCCCTCCGAGGGGATCACAGATACGCAGTATTTT. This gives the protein CASIPSEGITDTQYF.

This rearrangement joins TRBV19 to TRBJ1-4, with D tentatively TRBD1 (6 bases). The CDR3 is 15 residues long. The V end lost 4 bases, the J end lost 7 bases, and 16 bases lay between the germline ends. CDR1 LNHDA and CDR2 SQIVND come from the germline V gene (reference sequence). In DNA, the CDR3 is TGTGCCAGTAGTAAAAGCTACAGGGAGGGTGAAAAACTGTTTTTT. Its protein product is CASSKSYREGEKLFF.

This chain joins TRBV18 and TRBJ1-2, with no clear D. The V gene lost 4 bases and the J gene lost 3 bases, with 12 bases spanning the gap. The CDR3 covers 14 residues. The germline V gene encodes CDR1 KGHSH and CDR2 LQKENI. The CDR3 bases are TGTGCCAGCTCACGCGGCGACAACTACTATGGCTACACCTTC. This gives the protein CASSRGDNYYGYTF.

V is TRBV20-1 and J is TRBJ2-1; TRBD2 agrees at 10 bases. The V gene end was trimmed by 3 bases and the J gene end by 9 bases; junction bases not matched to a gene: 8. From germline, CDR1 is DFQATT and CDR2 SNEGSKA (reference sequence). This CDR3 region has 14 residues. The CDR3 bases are TGCAGTGCTAGTTTGCTAGCGGGAGCCGTTGAGCAGTTCTTC. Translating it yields CSASLLAGAVEQFF.

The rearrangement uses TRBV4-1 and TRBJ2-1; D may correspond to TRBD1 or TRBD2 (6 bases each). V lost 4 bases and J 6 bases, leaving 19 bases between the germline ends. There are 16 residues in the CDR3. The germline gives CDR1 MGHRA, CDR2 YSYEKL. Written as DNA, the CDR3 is TGCGCCAGCAGCCCAGGGGAGCTAGCGATGGGCAATGAGCAGTTCTTC. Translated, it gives CASSPGELAMGNEQFF.

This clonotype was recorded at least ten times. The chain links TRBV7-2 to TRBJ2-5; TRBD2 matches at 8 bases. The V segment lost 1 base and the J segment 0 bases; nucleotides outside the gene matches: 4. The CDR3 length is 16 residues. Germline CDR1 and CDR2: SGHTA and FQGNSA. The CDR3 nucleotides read TGTGCCAGCAGCTTAGGGTTAGCGGGGTACCAAGAGACCCAGTACTTC. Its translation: CASSLGLAGYQETQYF.

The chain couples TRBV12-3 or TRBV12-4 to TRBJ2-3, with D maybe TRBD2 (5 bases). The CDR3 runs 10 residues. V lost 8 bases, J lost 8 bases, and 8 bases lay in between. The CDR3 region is CASSSFTQYF. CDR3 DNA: TGTGCCAGCTCTAGCTTTACGCAGTATTTT.